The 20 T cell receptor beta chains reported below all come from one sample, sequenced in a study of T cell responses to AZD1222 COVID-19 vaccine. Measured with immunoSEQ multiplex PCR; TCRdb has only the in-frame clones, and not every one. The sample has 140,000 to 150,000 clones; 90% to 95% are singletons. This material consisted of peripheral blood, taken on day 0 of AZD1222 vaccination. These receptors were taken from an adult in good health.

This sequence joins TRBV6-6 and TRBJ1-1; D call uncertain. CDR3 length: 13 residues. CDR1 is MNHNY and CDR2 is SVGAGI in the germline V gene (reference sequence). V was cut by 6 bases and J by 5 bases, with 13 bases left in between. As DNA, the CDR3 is TGTGCCAGCAGGGTAGATCATATTACTGAAGCTTTCTTT. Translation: CASRVDHITEAFF.

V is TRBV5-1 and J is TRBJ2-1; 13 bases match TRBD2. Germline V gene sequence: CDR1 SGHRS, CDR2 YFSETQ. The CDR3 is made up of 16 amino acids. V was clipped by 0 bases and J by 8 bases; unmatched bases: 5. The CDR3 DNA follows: TGCGCCAGCAGCTTGGGAACTAGCGGGGGGGCGGATGAGCAGTTCTTC. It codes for CASSLGTSGGADEQFF.

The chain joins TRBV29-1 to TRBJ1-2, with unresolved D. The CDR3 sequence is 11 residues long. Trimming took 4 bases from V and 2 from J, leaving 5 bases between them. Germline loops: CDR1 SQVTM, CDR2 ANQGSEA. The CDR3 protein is CSVAGNYGYTF. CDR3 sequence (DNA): TGCAGCGTTGCCGGAAACTATGGCTACACCTTC.

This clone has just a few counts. CDR3 nucleotide sequence: TGTGCCAGCAGTCCTCGGACAGGAACCTACGAGCAGTACTTC. Its protein product is CASSPRTGTYEQYF. This chain uses TRBV28 with TRBJ2-7, with 7 bases that match TRBD1. The ends lost 5 bases at V and 2 bases at J; junction bases unmatched: 6. The CDR3 loop spans 14 amino acids. In germline, CDR1 is MDHEN, CDR2 SYDVKM.

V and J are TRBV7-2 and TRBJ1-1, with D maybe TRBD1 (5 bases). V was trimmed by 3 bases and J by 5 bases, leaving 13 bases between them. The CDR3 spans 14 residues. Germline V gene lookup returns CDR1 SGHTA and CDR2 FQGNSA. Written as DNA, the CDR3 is TGTGCCAGCAGCTTTAGTCGGCAGGGAACTGAAGCTTTCTTT. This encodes CASSFSRQGTEAFF.

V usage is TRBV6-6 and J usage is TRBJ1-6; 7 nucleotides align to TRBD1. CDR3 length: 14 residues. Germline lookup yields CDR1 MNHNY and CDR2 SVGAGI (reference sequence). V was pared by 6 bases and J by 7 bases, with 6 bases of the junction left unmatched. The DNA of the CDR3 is TGTGCCAGCAGAATCCCGGGACAGAATTCACCCCTCCACTTT. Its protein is CASRIPGQNSPLHF.

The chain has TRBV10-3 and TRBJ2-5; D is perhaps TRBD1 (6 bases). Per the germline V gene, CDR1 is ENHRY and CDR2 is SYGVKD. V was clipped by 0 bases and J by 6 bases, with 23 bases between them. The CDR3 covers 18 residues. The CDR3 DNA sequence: TGTGCCATCAGTGAGTCTCCAAGGGGGATCGCCGACGGGAAGACCCAGTACTTC. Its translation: CAISESPRGIADGKTQYF.

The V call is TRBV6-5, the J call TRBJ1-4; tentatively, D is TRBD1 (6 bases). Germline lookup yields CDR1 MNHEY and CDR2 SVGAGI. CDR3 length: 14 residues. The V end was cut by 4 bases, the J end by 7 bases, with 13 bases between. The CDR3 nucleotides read TGTGCCAGCAGTTGGTCAGGGGCGAGTGAAAAACTGTTTTTT. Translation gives CASSWSGASEKLFF.

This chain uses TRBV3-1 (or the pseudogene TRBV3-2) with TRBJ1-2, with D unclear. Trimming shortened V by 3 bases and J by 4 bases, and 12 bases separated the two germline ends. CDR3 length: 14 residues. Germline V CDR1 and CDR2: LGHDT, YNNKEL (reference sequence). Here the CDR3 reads CASSHSQFGYGYTF. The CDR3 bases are TGTGCCAGCAGCCACTCACAGTTCGGCTATGGCTACACCTTC.

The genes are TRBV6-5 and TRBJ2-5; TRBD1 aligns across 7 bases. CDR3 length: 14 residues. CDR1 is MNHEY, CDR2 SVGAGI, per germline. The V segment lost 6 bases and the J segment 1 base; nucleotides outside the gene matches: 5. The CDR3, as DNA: TGTGCCAGCAGCTTGACAGGGCTCCAAGAGACCCAGTACTTC. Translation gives CASSLTGLQETQYF.

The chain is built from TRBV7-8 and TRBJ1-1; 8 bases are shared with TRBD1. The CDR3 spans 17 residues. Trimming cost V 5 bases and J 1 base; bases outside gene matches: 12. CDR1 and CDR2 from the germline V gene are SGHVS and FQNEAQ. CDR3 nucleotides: TGTGCCAGCAGCCTAATCCTCGGGCAGGGGGCGAACACTGAAGCTTTCTTT. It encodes CASSLILGQGANTEAFF.

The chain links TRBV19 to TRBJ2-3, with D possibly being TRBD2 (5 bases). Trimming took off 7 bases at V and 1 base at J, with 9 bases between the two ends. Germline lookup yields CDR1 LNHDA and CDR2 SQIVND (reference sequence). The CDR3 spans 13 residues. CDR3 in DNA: TGTGCCAGTAAGTCGGAGGGCACAGATACGCAGTATTTT. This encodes CASKSEGTDTQYF.

This CDR3 is CASSLGLSRGGEQFF. The DNA for the CDR3 is TGCGCCAGCAGCTTGGGACTGAGTCGGGGTGGTGAGCAGTTCTTC. The V and J genes are TRBV5-1 and TRBJ2-1; D perhaps matches TRBD2 (5 bases). The length of the CDR3 is 15 residues. Trimming removed 0 bases from V and 9 bases from J, with 16 bases in between. Germline V gives CDR1 SGHRS, CDR2 YFSETQ.

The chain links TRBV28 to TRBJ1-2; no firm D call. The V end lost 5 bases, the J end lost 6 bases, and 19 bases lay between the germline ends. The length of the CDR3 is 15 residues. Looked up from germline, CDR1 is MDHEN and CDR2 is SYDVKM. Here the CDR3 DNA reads TGTGCCAGCAGTCTTAGGACTCCTCGAGCCGATGGCTACACCTTC. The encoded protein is CASSLRTPRADGYTF.

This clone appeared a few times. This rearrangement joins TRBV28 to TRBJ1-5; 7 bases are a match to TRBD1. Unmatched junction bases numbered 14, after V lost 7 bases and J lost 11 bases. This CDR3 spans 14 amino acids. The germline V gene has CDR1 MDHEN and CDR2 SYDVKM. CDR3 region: CASTATGFILAQHF. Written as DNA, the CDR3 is TGTGCCAGCACTGCGACAGGGTTCATTCTCGCCCAGCATTTT.

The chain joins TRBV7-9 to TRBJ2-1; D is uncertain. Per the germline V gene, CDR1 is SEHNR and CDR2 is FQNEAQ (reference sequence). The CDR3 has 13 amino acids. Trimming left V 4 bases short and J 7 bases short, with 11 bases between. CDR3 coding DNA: TGTGCCAGCAGCTCCCCTCTAGGAAATGAGCAGTTCTTC. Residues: CASSSPLGNEQFF.

The CDR3, as DNA: TGTGCCAGCAGTGAGGGGACTAACAATGAGCAGTTCTTC. Encoded protein: CASSEGTNNEQFF. This chain uses TRBV6-4 with TRBJ2-1; 7 bases match TRBD2. Germline-derived CDR1 and CDR2 are MRHNA and SNTAGT. The CDR3 has 13 residues. J lost 5 bases, V lost 3 bases, and 1 base had no gene match.

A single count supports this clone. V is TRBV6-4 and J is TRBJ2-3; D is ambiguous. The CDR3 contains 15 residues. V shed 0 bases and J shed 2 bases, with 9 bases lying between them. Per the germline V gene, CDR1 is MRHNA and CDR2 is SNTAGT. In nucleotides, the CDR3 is TGTGCCAGCAGTGACTCGGGGATCGCCACAGATACGCAGTATTTT. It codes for CASSDSGIATDTQYF.

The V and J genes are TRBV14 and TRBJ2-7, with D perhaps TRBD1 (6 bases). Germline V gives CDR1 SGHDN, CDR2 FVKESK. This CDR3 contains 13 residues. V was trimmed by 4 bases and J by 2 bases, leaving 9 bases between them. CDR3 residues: CASSPTGPYEQYF. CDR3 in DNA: TGTGCCAGCAGCCCGACAGGACCCTACGAGCAGTACTTC.

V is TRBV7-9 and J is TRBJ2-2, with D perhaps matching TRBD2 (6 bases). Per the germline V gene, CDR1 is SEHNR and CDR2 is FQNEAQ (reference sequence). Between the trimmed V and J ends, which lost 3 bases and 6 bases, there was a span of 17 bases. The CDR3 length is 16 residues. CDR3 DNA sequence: TGTGCCAGCAGCTTTCCAGGGAGGCTGGGGGCCGGGGAGCTGTTTTTT. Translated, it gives CASSFPGRLGAGELFF. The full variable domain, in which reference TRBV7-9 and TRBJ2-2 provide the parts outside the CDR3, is DTGVSQNPRHKITKRGQNVTFRCDPISEHNRLYWYRQTLGQGPEFLTYFQNEAQLEKSRLLSDRFSAERPKGSFSTLEIQRTEQGDSAMYLCASSFPGRLGAGELFFGEGSRLTVL.